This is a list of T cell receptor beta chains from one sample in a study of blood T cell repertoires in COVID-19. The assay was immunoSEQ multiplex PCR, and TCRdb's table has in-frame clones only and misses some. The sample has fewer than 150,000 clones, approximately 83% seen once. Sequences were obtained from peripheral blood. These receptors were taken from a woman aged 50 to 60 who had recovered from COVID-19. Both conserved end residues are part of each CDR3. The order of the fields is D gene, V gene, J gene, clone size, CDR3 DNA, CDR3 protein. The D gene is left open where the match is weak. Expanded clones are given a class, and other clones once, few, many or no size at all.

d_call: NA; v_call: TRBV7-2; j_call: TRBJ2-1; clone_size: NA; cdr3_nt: TGTGCCAGCAGCTTATGGGGGAGGGAGCAGTTCTTC; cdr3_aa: CASSLWGREQFF
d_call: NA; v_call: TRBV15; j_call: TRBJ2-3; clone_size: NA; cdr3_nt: TGTGCCACCAGCAGGGTGGACAGTTCGACGCAGTATTTT; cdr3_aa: CATSRVDSSTQYF
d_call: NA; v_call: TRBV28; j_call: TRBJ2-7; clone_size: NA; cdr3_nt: TGTGCCAGCACCGCGTTCGCCTACGAGCAGTACTTC; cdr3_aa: CASTAFAYEQYF
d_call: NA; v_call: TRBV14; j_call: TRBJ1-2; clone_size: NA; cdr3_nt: TGTGCCAGCAGCCGACAGATTAACTATGGCTACACCTTC; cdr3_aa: CASSRQINYGYTF
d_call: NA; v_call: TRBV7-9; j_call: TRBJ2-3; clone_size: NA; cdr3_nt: TGTGCCAGCAGCTTAGGTACGGGGAGGGGGATACTCTCAAAAGATACGCAGTATTTT; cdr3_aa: CASSLGTGRGILSKDTQYF
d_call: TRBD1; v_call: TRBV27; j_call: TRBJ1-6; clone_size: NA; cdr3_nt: TGTGCCAGCAGCCCGACAGGGCCCTATAATTCACCCCTCCACTTT; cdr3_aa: CASSPTGPYNSPLHF
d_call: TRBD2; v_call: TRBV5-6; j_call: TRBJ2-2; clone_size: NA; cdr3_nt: TGTGCCAGCAGCTTACCCGGGACTAGCGGGACCGGGGAGCTGTTTTTT; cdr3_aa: CASSLPGTSGTGELFF
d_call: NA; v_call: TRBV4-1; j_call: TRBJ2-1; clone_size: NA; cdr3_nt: TGCGCCAGCAGCCAAGATATTCCCCCCCGGCAGTTCTTC; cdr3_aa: CASSQDIPPRQFF
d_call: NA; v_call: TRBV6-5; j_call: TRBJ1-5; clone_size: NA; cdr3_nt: TGTGCCAGCAGCCGGGACACCTCGGGAGGGCAGCCCCAGCATTTT; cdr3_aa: CASSRDTSGGQPQHF
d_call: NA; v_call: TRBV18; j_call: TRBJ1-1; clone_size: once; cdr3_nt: TGTGCCAGCTCACCGATACAGGGCTTGAACACTGAAGCTTTCTTT; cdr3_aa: CASSPIQGLNTEAFF
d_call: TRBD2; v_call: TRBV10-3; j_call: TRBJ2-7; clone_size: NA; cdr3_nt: TGTGCCACCGCCCTACTAGCGGGAATTGACGAGCAGTACTTC; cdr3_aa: CATALLAGIDEQYF
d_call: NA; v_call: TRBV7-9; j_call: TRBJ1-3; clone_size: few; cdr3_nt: TGTGCCAGCAGCTCCAACTTACTCGGCGCAGGCTTCTCTGGAAACACCATATATTTT; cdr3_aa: CASSSNLLGAGFSGNTIYF
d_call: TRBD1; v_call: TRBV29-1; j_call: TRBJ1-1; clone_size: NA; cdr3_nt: TGCAGCGTTATGACAGGGTTGGGCACTGAAGCTTTCTTT; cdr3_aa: CSVMTGLGTEAFF
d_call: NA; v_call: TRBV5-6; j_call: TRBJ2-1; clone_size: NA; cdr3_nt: TGTGCCAGCAGCTACGCCACCAGAGGCGTGCAGTTCTTC; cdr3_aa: CASSYATRGVQFF
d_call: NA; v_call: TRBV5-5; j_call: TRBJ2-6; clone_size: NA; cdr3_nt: TGTGCCAGCAGCTTCCCTAGTAGCTCTGGGGCCAACGTCCTGACTTTC; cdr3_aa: CASSFPSSSGANVLTF
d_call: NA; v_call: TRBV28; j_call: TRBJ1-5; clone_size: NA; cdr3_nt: TGTGCCAGCAGTTTTTCGGACGGGGATCAGCCCCAGCATTTT; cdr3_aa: CASSFSDGDQPQHF
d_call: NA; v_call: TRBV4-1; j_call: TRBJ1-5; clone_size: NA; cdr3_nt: TGCGCCAGCAGTCCGGACAATAGCAATCAGCCCCAGCATTTT; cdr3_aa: CASSPDNSNQPQHF
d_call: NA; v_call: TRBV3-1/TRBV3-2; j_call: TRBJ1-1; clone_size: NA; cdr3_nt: TGTGCCAGCAGCCGACGGACAGCGAACACTGAAGCTTTCTTT; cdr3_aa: CASSRRTANTEAFF
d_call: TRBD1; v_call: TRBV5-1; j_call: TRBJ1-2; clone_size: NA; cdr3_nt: TGCGCCAGCAGCTTGGCCCGCCTCCAAGGGGGCACTAACTATGGCTACACCTTC; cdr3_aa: CASSLARLQGGTNYGYTF
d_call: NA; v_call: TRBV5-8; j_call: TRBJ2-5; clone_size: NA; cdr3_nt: TGTGCCAGCAGCTTGGGAGAGGGCAGGAGGAAGACCCAGTACTTC; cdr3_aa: CASSLGEGRRKTQYF
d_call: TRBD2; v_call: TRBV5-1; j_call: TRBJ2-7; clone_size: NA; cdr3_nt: TGCGCCAGCAGCTTGGATCTAGCGGGAGGGCCCGGGGAGCAGTACTTC; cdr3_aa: CASSLDLAGGPGEQYF
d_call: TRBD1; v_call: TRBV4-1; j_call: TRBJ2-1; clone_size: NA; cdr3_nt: TGCGCCAGCAGCCGAGGAAGGACAGGCGAGCAGTTCTTC; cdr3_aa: CASSRGRTGEQFF
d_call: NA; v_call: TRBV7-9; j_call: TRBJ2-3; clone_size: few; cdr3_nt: TGTGCCAGCAGCTTAGTTCGGAGCTCTAGCACAGATACGCAGTATTTT; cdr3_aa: CASSLVRSSSTDTQYF
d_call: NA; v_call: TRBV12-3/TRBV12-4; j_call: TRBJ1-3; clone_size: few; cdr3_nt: TGTGCCAGCAGAATTGCCGGGGGTAACACCATATATTTT; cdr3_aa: CASRIAGGNTIYF
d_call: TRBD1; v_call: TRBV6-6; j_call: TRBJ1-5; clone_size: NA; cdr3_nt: TGTGCCAGCAGTTACGGGACAGGGAATCAGCCCCAGCATTTT; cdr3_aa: CASSYGTGNQPQHF
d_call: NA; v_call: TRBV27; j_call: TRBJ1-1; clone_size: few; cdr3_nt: TGTGCCAGCAGTTTAAGTGGGGGGGGGACCCGAACTGAAGCTTTCTTT; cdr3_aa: CASSLSGGGTRTEAFF
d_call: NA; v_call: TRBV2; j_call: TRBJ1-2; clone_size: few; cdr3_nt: TGTGCCGGACGGGATACTGCCTCGGGGAACTATGGCTACACCTTC; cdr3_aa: CAGRDTASGNYGYTF
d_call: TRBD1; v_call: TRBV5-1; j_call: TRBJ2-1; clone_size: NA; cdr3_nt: TGCGCCAGCAGCCTCACCGACAGGGGGCGGTCTGAGCAGTTCTTC; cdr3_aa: CASSLTDRGRSEQFF
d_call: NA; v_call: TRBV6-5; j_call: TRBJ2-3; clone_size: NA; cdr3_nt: TGTGCCAGCATTCGCGACGGGGATACGCAGTATTTT; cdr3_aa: CASIRDGDTQYF
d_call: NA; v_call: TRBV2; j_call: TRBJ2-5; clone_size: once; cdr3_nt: TGTGCCAGCAGTGATCGCGGGGAAGAGACCCAGTACTTC; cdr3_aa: CASSDRGEETQYF
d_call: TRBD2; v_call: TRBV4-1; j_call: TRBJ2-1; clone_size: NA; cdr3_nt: TGCGCCAGCAGGCAAGGACTAGCGGGGGACAATGAGCAGTTCTTC; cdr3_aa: CASRQGLAGDNEQFF
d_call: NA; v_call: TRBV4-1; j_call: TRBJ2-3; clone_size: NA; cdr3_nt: TGCGCCAGCAGCCAACCTTCACTCAAGACCGGGACACCCACAGATACGCAGTATTTT; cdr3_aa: CASSQPSLKTGTPTDTQYF
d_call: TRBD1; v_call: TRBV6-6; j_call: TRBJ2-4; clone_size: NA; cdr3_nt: TGTGCCAGCAGTTACTCGACAGGGAAAAACATTCAGTACTTC; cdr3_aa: CASSYSTGKNIQYF
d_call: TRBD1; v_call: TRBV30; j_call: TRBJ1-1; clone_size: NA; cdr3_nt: TGTGCCTGGAGTGTTAGACAGGGCCTTGAAGCTTTCTTT; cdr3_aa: CAWSVRQGLEAFF
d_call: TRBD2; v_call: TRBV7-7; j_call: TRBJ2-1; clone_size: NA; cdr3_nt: TGTGCCAGCAGCCCCGCTGGCGGGGGGCACAATGAGCAGTTCTTC; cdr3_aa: CASSPAGGGHNEQFF
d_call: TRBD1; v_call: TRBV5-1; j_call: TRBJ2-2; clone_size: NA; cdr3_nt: TGCGCCAGCAGCCTCGCAGGGGGCCGGGGCGGGGAGCTGTTTTTT; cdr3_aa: CASSLAGGRGGELFF
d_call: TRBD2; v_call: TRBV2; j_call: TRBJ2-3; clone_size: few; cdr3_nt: TGTGCCAGCATAGCGGGGGGTACAGATACGCAGTATTTT; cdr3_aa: CASIAGGTDTQYF
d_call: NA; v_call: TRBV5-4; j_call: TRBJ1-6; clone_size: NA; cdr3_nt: TGTGCCAGCAGCTTGGATACGAGCTCCTATAATTCACCCCTCCACTTT; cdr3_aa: CASSLDTSSYNSPLHF
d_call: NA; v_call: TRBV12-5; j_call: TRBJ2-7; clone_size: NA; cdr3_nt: TGTGCTAGTGAGGGGTTCTCCTACGAGCAGTACTTC; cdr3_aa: CASEGFSYEQYF
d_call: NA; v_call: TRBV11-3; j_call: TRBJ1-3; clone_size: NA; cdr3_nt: TGTGCCAGCAGCACCAGGGCCCGCGGAAACACCATATATTTT; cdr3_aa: CASSTRARGNTIYF
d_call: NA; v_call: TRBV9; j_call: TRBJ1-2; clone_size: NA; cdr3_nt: TGTGCCAGCAGCGGCGGGGCCGACTATGGCTACACCTTC; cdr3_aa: CASSGGADYGYTF
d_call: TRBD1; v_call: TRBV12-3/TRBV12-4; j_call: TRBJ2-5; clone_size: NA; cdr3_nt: TGTGCCAGCAACAACAGGGGGCACGAGACCCAGTACTTC; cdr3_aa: CASNNRGHETQYF
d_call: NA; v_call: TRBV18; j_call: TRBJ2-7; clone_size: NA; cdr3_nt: TGTGCCAGCTCACCACGGGCAGGGCCACAGTACGAGCAGTACTTC; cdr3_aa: CASSPRAGPQYEQYF
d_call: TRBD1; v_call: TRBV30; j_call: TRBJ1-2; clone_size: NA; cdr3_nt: TGTGCCTGGAGTGTATTGGGACAGGGAGTTCGCGGCTACACCTTC; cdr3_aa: CAWSVLGQGVRGYTF
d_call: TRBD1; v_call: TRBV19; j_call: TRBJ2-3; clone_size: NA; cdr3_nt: TGTGCCAGTAGTATCCCCCGGGACAGGGGTCGTGATACGCAGTATTTT; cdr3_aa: CASSIPRDRGRDTQYF
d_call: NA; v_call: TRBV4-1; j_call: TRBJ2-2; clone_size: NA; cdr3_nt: TGCGCCAGCAGCCAATTACCAGGGGCCGGGGAGCTGTTTTTT; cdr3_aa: CASSQLPGAGELFF
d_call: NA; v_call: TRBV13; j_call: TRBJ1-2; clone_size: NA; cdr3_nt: TGTGCCAGCAGAAACTCGCGAGGGGGTTTTAGCTACACCTTC; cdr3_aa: CASRNSRGGFSYTF
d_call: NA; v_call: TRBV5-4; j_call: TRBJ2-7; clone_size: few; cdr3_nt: TGTGCCAGCAGCCCCCCCGGGACTCGAAACGAGCAGTACTTC; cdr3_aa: CASSPPGTRNEQYF
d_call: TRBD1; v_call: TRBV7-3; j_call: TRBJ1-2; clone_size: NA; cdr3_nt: TGTGCCAGCAGCCCCCGCGGCACGACAGGGATGGGTGGCTACACCTTC; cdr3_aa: CASSPRGTTGMGGYTF
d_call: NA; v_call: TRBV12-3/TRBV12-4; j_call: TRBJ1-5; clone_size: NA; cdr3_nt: TGTGCCAGCAGTTTTTCCGGTCAGCCCCAGCATTTT; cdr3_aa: CASSFSGQPQHF
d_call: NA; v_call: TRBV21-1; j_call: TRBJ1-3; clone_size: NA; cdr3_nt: TGTGCCAGCAGCTACCTAGTCCGAATCCCCTCTGGAAACACCATATATTTT; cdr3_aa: CASSYLVRIPSGNTIYF
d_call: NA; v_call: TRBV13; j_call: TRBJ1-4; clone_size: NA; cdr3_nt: TGTGCCAGCAGCTTTCGGACTACTAATGAAAAACTGTTTTTT; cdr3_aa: CASSFRTTNEKLFF